A single sample is the source of the 30 T cell receptor beta chains below, sequenced in a study of blood T cell repertoires in COVID-19. Clones were sequenced by immunoSEQ multiplex PCR, and TCRdb holds only the in-frame ones, with some missing. The data show roughly 270,000 clones, with 88% seen just once and 9.4% held by the top ten. The sample taken for sequencing was peripheral blood. The receptor set was obtained from a man between 18 and 35 years old with active or convalescent COVID-19.

The chain carries TRBV9 and TRBJ1-2; D gene ambiguous. Germline V CDR1 and CDR2: SGDLS, YYNGEE. CDR3 length: 12 amino acids. Trimming removed 0 bases from V and 8 bases from J, with 8 bases in between. The CDR3 nucleotides read TGTGCCAGCAGCGTAGGTGGCCACGGCTACACCTTC. It specifies CASSVGGHGYTF.

J is TRBJ1-6 and V is TRBV6-1; a possible D gene is TRBD1 (5 bases). The germline V gene has CDR1 MNHNS and CDR2 SASEGT. The CDR3 totals 14 residues. Trimming took 8 bases from V and 10 from J, leaving 18 bases between them. CDR3 nucleotides: TGTGCCAGCGAATCCAGGGAAGGGTTCTCACCCCTCCACTTT. Translating it yields CASESREGFSPLHF.

The genes are TRBV10-3 and TRBJ2-1, with 12 bases fitting TRBD2. The CDR3 length is 16 residues. Germline trimming cut 4 bases from V and 7 bases from J; bases unmatched to any gene: 8. CDR1 ENHRY and CDR2 SYGVKD come from the germline V gene. CDR3 DNA sequence: TGTGCCATCAGTGGACTAGCGGGGGAGATAGGAAATGAGCAGTTCTTC. It encodes CAISGLAGEIGNEQFF.

The rearrangement links TRBV11-2 to TRBJ1-6; D is uncertain. This CDR3 has 17 amino acids. V lost 2 bases, J lost 7 bases, and 18 bases lay in between. The germline V gene has CDR1 SGHAT and CDR2 FQNNGV. CDR3 coding DNA: TGTGCCAGCAGCTTACAATCCCGATGGACGGGGAATTCACCCCTCCACTTT. It translates to CASSLQSRWTGNSPLHF.

J is TRBJ2-2 and V is TRBV19, with TRBD2 matching over 12 bases. The CDR3 is made up of 15 amino acids. The germline CDR1 and CDR2 sequences are LNHDA and SQIVND (reference sequence). With 6 bases clipped from V and 4 bases from J, the junction kept 3 bases outside the gene matches. CDR3: CASSLLAGGTGELFF. The CDR3 DNA sequence: TGTGCCAGTAGCTTACTAGCGGGGGGCACCGGGGAGCTGTTTTTT.

The chain links TRBV19 to TRBJ1-5; no reliable D call. Trimming pared 0 bases from V and 2 bases from J, leaving 11 bases between. Germline lookup yields CDR1 LNHDA and CDR2 SQIVND (reference sequence). The CDR3 loop spans 16 amino acids. The CDR3 spells CASSIEGHRGNQPQHF. The CDR3 nucleotides read TGTGCCAGTAGTATAGAAGGCCACCGGGGCAATCAGCCCCAGCATTTT.

The rearrangement links TRBV7-2 to TRBJ1-6; 7 positions agree with TRBD1. Losses at the gene ends were 3 bases for V and 5 bases for J; bases not matched to a gene: 1. CDR1 is SGHTA, CDR2 FQGNSA, per germline. The CDR3 loop spans 14 amino acids. The CDR3 is CASSLGQHNSPLHF. The DNA for the CDR3 is TGTGCCAGCAGCTTGGGACAGCATAATTCACCCCTCCACTTT.

The chain joins TRBV15 to TRBJ2-1; TRBD2 matches at 9 bases. The CDR3 runs to 19 residues. Germline CDR1 is LNHNV and CDR2 is YYDKDF (reference sequence). V shed 0 bases, J shed 0 bases, and the junction held 9 bases outside the gene matches. The CDR3 nucleotides are TGTGCCACCAGCAGAGATCTGGGGTCTAGCGGGGACTCCTACAATGAGCAGTTCTTC. Translated, it gives CATSRDLGSSGDSYNEQFF.

As concerns this clone: Being one base from a much bigger clone, this may be a read error. This chain connects TRBV4-3 to TRBJ2-6; the match to TRBD2 covers 8 bases. The trim removed 5 bases at V and 0 bases at J, leaving 9 bases unmatched. Germline CDR1 LGHNA, CDR2 YSLEER. The CDR3 totals 18 residues. Here the CDR3 reads CASSSSGGAFSGANVLTF. In DNA, the CDR3 is TGCGCCAGCAGCTCCTCGGGGGGGGCGTTCTCTGGGGCCAACGTCCTGACTTTC.

V and J are TRBV4-1 and TRBJ1-1, with no clear D. V gave up 1 base and J gave up 1 base, with 10 bases separating them. The germline CDR1 and CDR2 sequences are MGHRA and YSYEKL. CDR3 size: 15 residues. DNA of the CDR3: TGCGCCAGCAGCCAAGCAGGCTTAGAGAACACTGAAGCTTTCTTT. Its translation is CASSQAGLENTEAFF.

The chain carries TRBV4-1 and TRBJ1-1; TRBD1 is a possible D gene (6 bases). The CDR3 is made up of 16 amino acids. Germline assignment: CDR1 MGHRA and CDR2 YSYEKL. V shed 2 bases and J shed 4 bases, with 17 bases lying between them. The CDR3 sequence is CASSQQPGQLLTEAFF. The CDR3 nucleotides are TGCGCCAGCAGCCAACAACCCGGACAGTTACTCACTGAAGCTTTCTTT.

The genes are TRBV7-8 and TRBJ2-2; 9 nucleotides agree with TRBD1. In germline, CDR1 is SGHVS, CDR2 FQNEAQ. V dropped 6 bases and J dropped 0; count of bases not matched to a gene: 17. This CDR3 is 20 amino acids long. CDR3 nucleotide sequence: TGTGCCAGCAGATCGGACAGGGGACTACTACATCCCGCGAACACCGGGGAGCTGTTTTTT. Its protein is CASRSDRGLLHPANTGELFF.

V usage is TRBV7-9 and J usage is TRBJ1-2, with 7 bases fitting TRBD1. CDR3 size: 13 residues. Germline V gene data show CDR1 as SEHNR and CDR2 as FQNEAQ (reference sequence). Trimming cost V 2 bases and J 8 bases; bases outside gene matches: 5. DNA for the CDR3: TGTGCCAGCAGCTTAAGACAGGGATACGGCTACACCTTC. Protein: CASSLRQGYGYTF. Complete variable domain (other parts from reference TRBV7-9 and TRBJ1-2): DTGVSQNPRHKITKRGQNVTFRCDPISEHNRLYWYRQTLGQGPEFLTYFQNEAQLEKSRLLSDRFSAERPKGSFSTLEIQRTEQGDSAMYLCASSLRQGYGYTFGSGTRLTVV.

The genes are TRBV6-5 and TRBJ2-7, with a possible D match to TRBD2 (6 bases). This CDR3 comprises 13 residues. Germline V lookup: CDR1 MNHEY, CDR2 SVGAGI. Trimming shortened V by 7 bases and J by 1 base, and 11 bases separated the two germline ends. CDR3 amino acids: CASMAGPSYEQYF. The CDR3 DNA reads TGTGCCAGCATGGCGGGGCCATCCTACGAGCAGTACTTC.

This clone has a single count. V and J are TRBV6-1 and TRBJ1-2; the match to TRBD1 covers 7 bases. The length of the CDR3 is 15 residues. Per the germline V gene, CDR1 is MNHNS and CDR2 is SASEGT. The junction had 15 bases not matched to a gene; V was cut back by 6 bases and J by 8 bases. The CDR3 loop is CASRGTGTAGAGYTF. CDR3 in DNA: TGTGCCAGCAGGGGAACCGGGACAGCGGGCGCGGGCTACACCTTC.

This clone was detected ten times or more. The V gene is TRBV6-2 or TRBV6-3, the J gene TRBJ2-5; D possibly corresponds to TRBD2 (6 bases). V shed 5 bases and J shed 4 bases, with 14 bases lying between them. CDR1 and CDR2 (germline): MNHEY, SVGEGT. This CDR3 comprises 14 residues. The CDR3 reads CASSRVLEGETQYF. CDR3 bases: TGTGCCAGCAGTCGGGTCCTGGAGGGAGAGACCCAGTACTTC.

This clone was seen just once. This sequence joins TRBV7-9 and TRBJ1-2; no clear D. Germline CDR1 and CDR2: SEHNR and FQNEAQ (reference sequence). The CDR3 runs to 14 residues. Trimming removed 3 bases at V and 8 bases at J, with 16 bases between. The CDR3, as DNA: TGTGCCAGCAGCTTTCCGGGGTCCGCAAGCGGCTACACCTTC. Its protein product is CASSFPGSASGYTF.

The rearrangement uses TRBV5-1 and TRBJ2-7; TRBD1 agrees at 9 bases. The CDR3 loop spans 14 amino acids. The V gene end was trimmed by 3 bases and the J gene end by 4 bases; junction bases not matched to a gene: 5. Germline CDR1 and CDR2: SGHRS and YFSETQ. The CDR3 loop is CASSSGQGWYEQYF. For the CDR3, the DNA is TGCGCCAGCAGCTCAGGACAGGGGTGGTACGAGCAGTACTTC.

The chain carries TRBV6-5 and TRBJ2-5, with a weak D call TRBD1 (6 bases). Germline V lookup: CDR1 MNHEY, CDR2 SVGAGI. The CDR3 length is 15 residues. The V end was cut by 8 bases, the J end by 3 bases, with 19 bases between. The chain's CDR3 is CASVSNDRTEETQYF. CDR3 coding DNA: TGTGCCAGCGTCTCAAATGACAGGACCGAAGAGACCCAGTACTTC.

Only one count was recorded for this clone. The CDR3 nucleotides are TGTGCCAGCAGCTTGGTGGGTAGGGGGGAGACCCAGTACTTC. It specifies CASSLVGRGETQYF. The chain couples TRBV5-6 to TRBJ2-5; a possible D gene is TRBD1 (6 bases). CDR1 is SGHDT and CDR2 is YYEEEE in the germline V gene. The V end was cut by 0 bases, the J end by 5 bases, with 11 bases between. CDR3 length: 14 amino acids.

This sequence joins TRBV10-3 and TRBJ1-1, with 12 bases identical to TRBD1. V trimming: 8 bases; J trimming: 11 bases; junction bases outside the gene matches: 12. The CDR3 has 14 amino acids. From germline, CDR1 is ENHRY and CDR2 SYGVKD. The CDR3 DNA reads as TGTGCCATCCGACCGGGACAGGGGGCGGATATGGCTTTCTTT. Translation gives CAIRPGQGADMAFF.

The J gene is TRBJ2-2, the V gene TRBV4-3; 9 bases map to TRBD1. The CDR3 is 16 amino acids. Germline V gene lookup returns CDR1 LGHNA and CDR2 YSLEER. Unmatched junction bases numbered 2, after V lost 3 bases and J lost 0 bases. In DNA, the CDR3 is TGCGCCAGCAGCCACACAGGGGGCTCGAACACCGGGGAGCTGTTTTTT. It yields the protein CASSHTGGSNTGELFF.

V and J are TRBV19 and TRBJ1-2, with D possibly being TRBD1 (6 bases). CDR3 size: 13 residues. V gave up 2 bases and J gave up 7 bases, with 11 bases separating them. Germline V gene lookup returns CDR1 LNHDA and CDR2 SQIVND (reference sequence). The CDR3 sequence is CASSILGARGYTF. CDR3 DNA sequence: TGTGCCAGTAGTATATTGGGGGCGCGTGGCTACACCTTC.

The gene calls are TRBV19 and TRBJ2-7, with D tentatively TRBD1 (5 bases). Germline CDR1 LNHDA, CDR2 SQIVND (reference sequence). Trimming left V 6 bases short and J 4 bases short, with 10 bases between. This CDR3 contains 12 residues. The CDR3 DNA reads as TGTGCCAGTAGCGAAGGGGATTACGAGCAGTACTTC. It specifies CASSEGDYEQYF.

The chain is built from TRBV7-2 and TRBJ2-1, with 10 bases lining up with TRBD2. After removal of 5 bases from V and 4 bases from J, the junction contained 8 bases not matched to a gene. The CDR3 spans 16 residues. The germline V gene encodes CDR1 SGHTA and CDR2 FQGNSA. CDR3 in amino acids: CASSNKRGGQYNEQFF. The CDR3 nucleotides are TGTGCCAGCAGCAACAAGCGGGGGGGCCAGTACAATGAGCAGTTCTTC.

This clone was observed a single time. The chain carries TRBV5-4 and TRBJ1-1; D is uncertain. The CDR3 consists of 15 residues. V was cut by 3 bases and J by 4 bases, with 16 bases left in between. Looked up from germline, CDR1 is SGHNT and CDR2 is YYREEE (reference sequence). This chain's CDR3 is CASSWKGMEVTEAFF. As DNA, the CDR3 is TGTGCCAGCAGCTGGAAAGGGATGGAGGTCACTGAAGCTTTCTTT.

The rearrangement uses TRBV6-5 and TRBJ1-1, with TRBD1 matching 7 bases. The CDR3 totals 13 residues. Trimming removed 5 bases from V and 3 bases from J; junction bases left unmatched: 3. The germline V gene has CDR1 MNHEY and CDR2 SVGAGI. The CDR3, as DNA: TGTGCCAGCAGTCGGGGACAGTACACTGAAGCTTTCTTT. This codes for CASSRGQYTEAFF.

V usage is TRBV13 and J usage is TRBJ1-4, with D unclear. Looked up from germline, CDR1 is PRHDT and CDR2 is FYEKMQ (reference sequence). This CDR3 has 15 residues. With 0 bases removed from V and 6 bases from J, the gap between germline ends came to 11 bases. The CDR3 DNA reads as TGTGCCAGCAGCTTAGGAGGAGAACGGGATGAAAAACTGTTTTTT. Translated: CASSLGGERDEKLFF.

V is TRBV7-9 and J is TRBJ1-1; tentatively, D is TRBD1 (6 bases). The CDR3 extends over 15 amino acids. Germline V gene lookup returns CDR1 SEHNR and CDR2 FQNEAQ (reference sequence). V was pared by 1 base and J by 4 bases, with 13 bases between. Here the CDR3 reads CASSLGLAGVTEAFF. The DNA for the CDR3 is TGTGCCAGCAGCTTAGGGTTAGCAGGGGTCACTGAAGCTTTCTTT.

The V call is TRBV11-2, the J call TRBJ1-5; 9 bases are shared with TRBD1. The germline V gene encodes CDR1 SGHAT and CDR2 FQNNGV. CDR3 size: 14 residues. V gave up 5 bases and J gave up 5 bases; unmatched junction bases: 4. The CDR3 DNA reads as TGTGCCAGCAGCCCGGACAGGGGCTATCAGCCCCAGCATTTT. Amino acids: CASSPDRGYQPQHF.